The present T cell receptor (beta chain) was sequenced within a study of T cell changes during pregnancy in multiple sclerosis. Germline V CDR1 and CDR2: SGHRS, YFSETQ. This CDR3 has 14 amino acids. Trimming removed 5 bases at V and 4 bases at J, with 16 bases between. Clones were read by immunoSEQ multiplex PCR, and TCRdb kept only the in-frame ones, dropping some. The repertoire holds 15,000 to 20,000 clones, with approximately 86% as singletons. The sequence was obtained from a female donor in good health, enrolled as a control in a pregnancy study. The chain combines TRBV5-1 with TRBJ2-7; TRBD1 might be the D (5 bases). The sequencing here drew on CD8+ T cells from peripheral blood mononuclear cells, taken after pregnancy. CDR3 in amino acids: CASSGAGNSYEQYF. CDR3 bases: TGCGCCAGCAGTGGGGCAGGGAATTCTTACGAGCAGTACTTC.